The 27 T cell receptor beta chains presented below share a single source sample, sequenced in a study of spatial heterogeneity in lung cancer. The time point was: sample taken at primary tumor resection. The sequenced material consisted of unsorted whole RNA from tumor, nontumor lung or frozen PBMC. MiXCR, run by TCRdb on the 5' RACE reads, gives a single entry per CDR3 protein. The sample yields some 3,900 distinct CDR3 sequences, roughly a sixth seen once. Sample: PBMCs, taken at surgery. These receptor sequences come from a male donor with early-stage non-small cell lung cancer.

This clonotype counts as medium-sized. The chain uses TRBV13 and TRBJ2-1, with D unresolved. Germline CDR1 is PRHDT and CDR2 is FYEKMQ (reference sequence). Trimming shortened V by 1 base and J by 7 bases, and 11 bases separated the two germline ends. The length of the CDR3 is 14 residues. The CDR3 DNA follows: TGTGCCAGCAGCTTAGAAGGTGGCAATAATGAGCAGTTCTTC. Amino acids: CASSLEGGNNEQFF.

This clonotype is labeled medium-sized. This sequence joins TRBV3-1 and TRBJ2-3; TRBD2 aligns across 9 bases. The CDR3 has 18 residues. In germline, CDR1 is LGHDT, CDR2 YNNKEL (reference sequence). Germline trimming cut 1 base from V and 0 bases from J; bases unmatched to any gene: 8. DNA for the CDR3: TGTGCCAGCAGCCAAGGCATAGCGGGAGCTTCTAGCACAGATACGCAGTATTTT. Translation gives CASSQGIAGASSTDTQYF.

The rearrangement links TRBV29-1 to TRBJ1-1; 7 bases fit TRBD1. V dropped 0 bases and J dropped 1; count of bases not matched to a gene: 8. The CDR3 is 16 amino acids. The germline V gene has CDR1 SQVTM and CDR2 ANQGSEA. CDR3 nucleotides: TGCAGCGTTGAAGAAGAGGGGGCCCCTTCGAACACTGAAGCTTTCTTT. The encoded protein is CSVEEEGAPSNTEAFF.

The chain has TRBV28 and TRBJ2-7; D gene ambiguous. The CDR3 is 18 residues long. Trimming cost V 5 bases and J 0 bases, with 23 bases left between them. Germline V gene data show CDR1 as MDHEN and CDR2 as SYDVKM. CDR3 in DNA: TGTGCCAGCAGTCCCGACGGGCGTTGGGCCACAATCTCCTACGAGCAGTACTTC. Translation gives CASSPDGRWATISYEQYF.

This rearrangement joins TRBV4-1 to TRBJ2-7, with TRBD2 identical over 11 bases. V dropped 1 base and J dropped 3; count of bases not matched to a gene: 2. Germline V CDR1 and CDR2: MGHRA, YSYEKL. CDR3 size: 15 residues. The CDR3: CASSQVSGGGYEQYF. CDR3 coding DNA: TGCGCCAGCAGCCAAGTTAGCGGGGGGGGCTACGAGCAGTACTTC.

The V and J genes are TRBV4-3 and TRBJ2-7, with D perhaps TRBD2 (5 bases). CDR3 length: 14 residues. Trimming removed 0 bases at V and 6 bases at J, with 12 bases between. Germline V CDR1 and CDR2: LGHNA, YSLEER. CDR3 protein: CASSQDPLRGEQYF. CDR3 sequence (DNA): TGCGCCAGCAGCCAAGACCCGCTCCGGGGCGAGCAGTACTTC.

The table lists this clonotype with many counts. V gene TRBV24-1 combines with J gene TRBJ2-1; 10 bases line up with TRBD1. The CDR3 covers 16 residues. Germline loops: CDR1 KGHDR, CDR2 SFDVKD. The V gene end was trimmed by 4 bases and the J gene end by 7 bases; junction bases not matched to a gene: 9. The CDR3 nucleotides read TGTGCCACCAGTGACCTGGGGACAGGGGAGGGGAATGAGCAGTTCTTC. This translates into CATSDLGTGEGNEQFF.

The sample holds many counts of this clonotype. The chain recombines TRBV3-1 with TRBJ2-1; 9 bases line up with TRBD2. Germline V gives CDR1 LGHDT, CDR2 YNNKEL (reference sequence). The trim removed 2 bases at V and 8 bases at J, leaving 7 bases unmatched. CDR3 length equals 15 residues. CDR3 DNA: TGTGCCAGCAGCCAAAGCGGCGGGGGGGCCTATGAGCAGTTCTTC. This translates into CASSQSGGGAYEQFF.

This clonotype was seen ten or more times. The gene calls are TRBV6-5 and TRBJ2-4, with D possibly being TRBD1 (5 bases). The CDR3 loop spans 15 amino acids. Trimming pared 2 bases from V and 0 bases from J, leaving 8 bases between. Germline V gene data show CDR1 as MNHEY and CDR2 as SVGAGI. This CDR3 is CASSYGQGAKNIQYF. The CDR3 DNA sequence: TGTGCCAGCAGTTACGGCCAGGGAGCCAAAAACATTCAGTACTTC.

This clonotype was seen more than once but under ten times. The chain has TRBV23-1 and TRBJ2-7; 10 bases map to TRBD2. TRBV23-1 is noted as an ORF with a role that remains uncertain. V lost 4 bases to trimming and J lost 7 bases; unmatched junction nucleotides: 10. This CDR3 is built from 15 residues. CDR3 DNA: TGCGCCAGCAGTCTCGAAGCTAGCGGGAGCGAAGAGCAGTACTTC. It is translated as CASSLEASGSEEQYF.

Notes on this clonotype: The junction departs from germline at one end; a sequencing error may be responsible. The genes are TRBV28 and TRBJ2-5; D gene unclear. The CDR3 is 12 amino acids. The germline gives CDR1 MDHEN, CDR2 SYDVKM. This CDR3 reads CASSSPQATQYF. The CDR3 DNA sequence: TGTGCCAGCAGTTCACCCCAAGCGACCCAGTACTTC.

This clonotype was observed at least ten times. The CDR3 coding sequence is TGTGCCTGTTGGGACAGGGAGGGCACTGAAGCTTTCTTT. This gives the protein CACWDREGTEAFF. J is TRBJ1-1 and V is TRBV10-3, with 9 bases matching TRBD1. J lost 4 bases, V lost 11 bases, and 8 bases had no gene match. In germline, CDR1 is ENHRY, CDR2 SYGVKD. This CDR3 spans 13 amino acids.

This clonotype was seen ten or more times. This chain connects TRBV2 to TRBJ2-3; 8 nucleotides line up with TRBD1. V was clipped by 7 bases and J by 2 bases; unmatched bases: 5. The CDR3 loop spans 14 amino acids. Per the germline V gene, CDR1 is SNHLY and CDR2 is FYNNEI. The CDR3 sequence is CASKDRADTDTQYF. DNA of the CDR3: TGTGCCAGCAAGGACAGGGCGGACACAGATACGCAGTATTTT.

At least ten counts were recorded for this clonotype. The CDR3 nucleotides are TGTGCCAGCAGTTCGACGACACCGAGGGAAAAACTGTTTTTT. This codes for CASSSTTPREKLFF. The chain links TRBV12-3 or TRBV12-4 to TRBJ1-4; D ambiguous. The V gene lost 4 bases and the J gene lost 8 bases, with 14 bases spanning the gap. The CDR3 spans 14 residues.

This clonotype was recorded many times. The rearrangement links TRBV28 to TRBJ1-4, with D unclear. The CDR3 contains 15 residues. Germline assignment: CDR1 MDHEN and CDR2 SYDVKM. V was cut by 4 bases and J by 2 bases, with 11 bases left in between. The CDR3 reads CASSSWLGTNEKLFF. The CDR3 DNA reads as TGTGCCAGCAGTTCCTGGCTGGGCACTAATGAAAAACTGTTTTTT.

This sequence joins TRBV20-1 and TRBJ2-5; no reliable D call. CDR1 and CDR2 (germline): DFQATT, SNEGSKA (reference sequence). The CDR3 spans 16 residues. V lost 3 bases and J 1 base, leaving 18 bases between the germline ends. In nucleotides, the CDR3 is TGCAGTGCTAGTCTGCCGGGCAGTCCTTTCCAAGAGACCCAGTACTTC. It specifies CSASLPGSPFQETQYF.

Comments on this clonotype: A read error is possible here, since a much larger clone lies one base away. The DNA for the CDR3 is TGTGTCAGCAGCCAATCGGGTGGACCCCTCCACTTT. Translated: CVSSQSGGPLHF. The chain recombines TRBV16 with TRBJ1-6; D unclear. The CDR3 runs 12 residues. Germline CDR1 KGHSY, CDR2 FQNENV.

This clonotype was counted many times. The chain joins TRBV28 to TRBJ2-2, with unresolved D. The CDR3 contains 13 residues. Looked up from germline, CDR1 is MDHEN and CDR2 is SYDVKM. Trimming stripped 1 base from V and 6 bases from J, with 6 bases between. DNA for the CDR3: TGTGCCAGCAGTTTATTCGGCTCCGGGGAGCTGTTTTTT. Translated: CASSLFGSGELFF.

This clonotype was observed a handful of times. V usage is TRBV25-1 and J usage is TRBJ1-1; TRBD1 matches at 9 bases. The CDR3 is 14 residues long. Germline V gene sequence: CDR1 MGHDK, CDR2 SYGVNS. Losses at the gene ends were 6 bases for V and 4 bases for J; bases not matched to a gene: 6. DNA for the CDR3: TGTGCCAGCAGGCGGACAGGGGAAGGCACTGAAGCTTTCTTT. Its protein product is CASRRTGEGTEAFF.

This clonotype was picked up many times. The chain uses TRBV28 and TRBJ2-7; TRBD2 matches at 9 bases. In germline, CDR1 is MDHEN, CDR2 SYDVKM. The CDR3 covers 15 residues. With 7 bases clipped from V and 7 bases from J, the junction kept 14 bases outside the gene matches. The CDR3 bases are TGTGCCAGCAACATTGGAGTGGCGGGAGGGCCTGAGCAGTACTTC. Its protein is CASNIGVAGGPEQYF. The whole variable domain, filled in from reference TRBV28 and TRBJ2-7, reads DVKVTQSSRYLVKRTGEKVFLECVQDMDHENMFWYRQDPGLGLRLIYFSYDVKMKEKGDIPEGYSVSREKKERFSLILESASTNQTSMYLCASNIGVAGGPEQYFGPGTRLTVT.

This clonotype appeared many times. The chain couples TRBV7-2 to TRBJ2-1; 9 bases agree with TRBD2. J gave up 10 bases and V 11 bases, and 12 bases lay outside the gene matches. The germline V gene has CDR1 SGHTA and CDR2 FQGNSA. The CDR3 is 13 amino acids. The CDR3 bases are TGTGCCCTAGTCGCGGGAGGGCCGGGGGAGCAGTTCTTC. Its translation: CALVAGGPGEQFF. The complete variable domain, with remaining parts taken from reference TRBV7-2 and TRBJ2-1, reads GAGVSQSPSNKVTEKGKDVELRCDPISGHTALYWYRQSLGQGLEFLIYFQGNSAPDKSGLPSDRFSAERTGGSVSTLTIQRTQQEDSAVYLCALVAGGPGEQFFGPGTRLTVL.

The chain uses TRBV6-5 and TRBJ1-2, with D uncertain. CDR1 is MNHEY, CDR2 SVGAGI, per germline. This CDR3 region has 13 residues. V was cut by 7 bases and J by 2 bases, with 11 bases left in between. The CDR3 is CASTREVNYGYTF. The CDR3 DNA follows: TGTGCCAGCACCCGCGAGGTGAACTATGGCTACACCTTC.

This clonotype was seen at least ten times. This sequence joins TRBV6-2 or TRBV6-3 and TRBJ2-7; D tentatively fits TRBD1 or TRBD2 (5 bases each). V was shortened by 5 bases and J by 5 bases, with 22 bases between the two germline ends. The length of the CDR3 is 16 residues. Germline lookup yields CDR1 MNHEY and CDR2 SVGEGT. The CDR3 coding sequence is TGTGCCAGCAGTCCTTGGGACCGTCAAACGAGTAACGAGCAGTACTTC. As protein: CASSPWDRQTSNEQYF.

A remark on this clonotype: At one of its ends the junction is not consistent with the germline gene, which may arise from a read error. The chain couples TRBV6-5 to TRBJ2-3, with 8 bases fitting TRBD2. Per germline, CDR1 MNHEY and CDR2 SVGAGI. This CDR3 is 16 amino acids long. The CDR3 nucleotides read TGTGTCAGCAGGCAAAACCCTCGTAGCGGGGCGGATACGCAGTATTTT. Protein product: CVSRQNPRSGADTQYF.

The chain is built from TRBV6-2 or TRBV6-3 and TRBJ2-1, with unresolved D. This CDR3 contains 15 residues. Germline lookup yields CDR1 MNHEY and CDR2 SVGEGT. V lost 0 bases to trimming and J lost 12 bases, with 18 bases between them. As DNA, the CDR3 is TGTGCCAGCAGTTACTCGAATCCCGCAGGTCCAGGGCAGTTCTTC. The encoded protein is CASSYSNPAGPGQFF.

This clonotype was recorded many times. This chain connects TRBV7-6 to TRBJ1-1; TRBD1 is a possible D gene (5 bases). The ends were cut back, 10 bases at V and 6 bases at J, with 15 bases in the middle. This CDR3 region has 12 residues. Germline V CDR1 and CDR2: SGHVS, FNYEAQ. The CDR3 sequence is CATSDRDSEAFF. The CDR3 coding sequence is TGTGCCACTTCCGACAGAGATTCTGAAGCTTTCTTT.

This clonotype counts as large (0.1 to 1%). The V gene is TRBV5-1, the J gene TRBJ2-1; D possibly matches TRBD1 or TRBD2 (6 bases each). The CDR3 length is 14 residues. Germline V gene data show CDR1 as SGHRS and CDR2 as YFSETQ. With 4 bases removed from V and 5 bases from J, the gap between germline ends came to 13 bases. CDR3 sequence (DNA): TGCGCCAGCAGCGGGATGGGGGGCAACAATGAGCAGTTCTTC. The encoded protein is CASSGMGGNNEQFF.